These T cell receptor beta chains were read from a single sample in a study of STAT5B mutations in CD4+ large granular lymphocyte leukemia. Data came from immunoSEQ multiplex PCR; TCRdb stores just in-frame clones and leaves some out. The sample lists about 32,000 clones; around 85% were seen once. Specimen: CD4+ T cells from blood buffy coats. The receptors stem from a human donor in good health. CDR3s leave out the opening cysteine and the closing phenylalanine or tryptophan.

TRBV19,ASSPWTGNNQPQH
TRBV18,ASSLRQGATYNEQF
TRBV4-1,ASSQVWVRSNEQF
TRBV21-1,ASSQLQGRSYEQY
TRBV5-1,ASSLSATNEKLF
TRBV29-1,SVEGTEQF
TRBV28,ASSWGGMVTQY
TRBV7-2,ASRGRRAPDTQY
TRBV28,ASTQGGVLTYEQY
TRBV28,ASSRQQGSYEQY
TRBV6-5,ASSRTKNTEAF
TRBV18,ASSPGTGTIYEQY
TRBV5-1,ASSLEGTGHNEQF
TRBV11-2,ASSLHGDSTGELF
TRBV7-2,ASSLVSNSNQPQH
TRBV27,ASRASGGSSYEQY
TRBV29-1,SAANTEAF
TRBV10-3,ATAGTSDSYEQY
TRBV5-1,ASSRTGQGASEAF
TRBV6-5,ASSRDRDRGGYT
TRBV28,ASRGTSGGNEQF
TRBV14,ASSQAPAGGLNEQF
TRBV19,ASSSQGYGYT
TRBV7-9,ASSLDRGDQPQH